This T cell receptor beta chain is from a study of shared clonotypes between healthy human individuals (TCRdb year 2020). For context, the study as a whole: A couple of women and three men aged 18 to 49 years were included in the cohort. To estimate repertoire size and how much clonotypes are shared between individuals, the study performed deep sequencing of blood TCR repertoires from a handful of healthy adults. Per donor, three plates each were used for CD4 naive and CD4 memory, two for CD8 naive, and one for CD8 memory. Per donor, leukapheresis produced somewhere between about 0.8 and 9.5 billion PBMCs. To increase sequencing depth and limit assay-specific biases, different laboratories used diverse techniques to prepare libraries and sequence TCR repertoires.

Trimming removed 4 bases from V and 5 bases from J, leaving 18 bases between the germline ends. In the germline V gene (reference sequence), CDR1 corresponds to SGHNT and CDR2 to YYREEE. From the cysteine up to the phenylalanine, the CDR3 has a length of 15 residues. The entry retains the CDR3 DNA only, 45 bases that are in frame from base 1. Beyond this particular receptor, the publication reports: Even with the large sequencing depth, rarefaction of the sorted-subset datasets indicated that sequencing was incomplete. Sampling was restricted to blood, and TCR repertoires in tissues likely differ from the TCR repertoires found in blood. Approximately 4.8% of naive CD4, 3% to 3.5% of naive CD8, approximately 2% of memory CD4, and 0.4% of memory CD8 clonotypes were shared across a few donors. Clonotypes shared by all four sorted-subset donors showed higher generation probabilities than non-shared clonotypes. Naive subsets generally had larger estimated clonotype richness than memory subsets. Because the study included a small number of donors, the genetic and exposure-history diversity represented was limited. Pairwise subsampling led to the expectation that sequencing depth would affect the degree of clonotype sharing among donors.

Using the deep immunoSEQ assay, TCR CDR3 regions were amplified from genomic DNA by multiplex PCR. For each cell subset, the extracted genomic DNA was distributed evenly across all wells of several immunoSEQ 96-well plates, and each plate served as one replicate. For sorted subsets, each replicate PCR was loaded with approximately 0.2 ug genomic DNA, equivalent to about 30,000 T cell genomes. Purified libraries were quantified with a Qubit 3.0 fluorometer, sized on a Bioanalyzer 2100, and re-quantified with the KAPA Library Quantification kit. Every immunoSEQ 96-well plate was sequenced on a dedicated single-read 150-cycle Illumina NextSeq 550 flow cell. The authors processed their data as follows. Because the immunoSEQ output included only junctional sequences and no quality scores, the filtering could not be the same as the filtering used for full-length reads. To assign V/J genes and CDR3, sequences were annotated against IMGT germline references using PyIR, a Python wrapper for IgBLAST v1.9. Reads were filtered out if the reads had weak V/J assignments (E-value above 1e-6), no CDR3, stop codons, out-of-frame junctions, or ambiguous translated residues. V3J clonotypes were defined as sequences sharing the same inferred V gene, J gene, and CDR3 amino acid sequence. Percentage overlap between repertoires was calculated by dividing the number of shared unique clonotypes by the size of the smaller repertoire. Richness of each repertoire was evaluated using RTK rarefaction, the Chao1 estimator, and Recon v2.1 estimates of unobserved clonotypes. OLGA was used to compute generation probabilities for all TCRbeta clonotypes that the gDNA method yielded from a few donors. TCRdb stores this immuneACCESS table with in-frame sequences only. Part of the clones is absent; in the studies checked, under half of the shortfall reflects unresolved V genes, and no reason is known for the rest. The V and J calls and clone size come from that table; D and trimming were worked out from the DNA. The sample has roughly 1 million clones on record, under 80% of them singletons. Approximately 1.5% of the sample is held by the ten biggest clonotypes.

Concerning this clone: Its binding antigen is unknown. Base qualities are missing; no much larger clone stands one base away.

The donors were healthy, HIV-negative adults with no recently reported acute infections or vaccinations. Only Caucasian adults living in Nashville, Tennessee, USA were represented among the donors. CD4+ T cells were enriched by magnetic negative selection, after which naive cells were positively selected on CD45RA and the negative fraction was taken as the memory subset. Blood was obtained by leukapheresis, after which PBMCs were separated by Ficoll-Histopaque density gradient centrifugation and cryopreserved in liquid nitrogen vapor phase. Analytical flow cytometry was used to check the purity and quantity of every magnetically sorted T cell population. Each sorted fraction had its genomic DNA isolated and then quantified by UV absorbance on a Nanodrop 2000c.

This TCR was sampled from a man aged 18 to 29 in good health. Recombination connected TRBV5-4 to TRBJ2-5, with TRBD1 perhaps the D gene, on 6 matching bases. The specimen sequenced was memory CD4+ T cells sorted from blood. The cell subset or site label, as the study defines it: CD45RA-negative fraction. CDR3 region: CASSLGQPPRETQYF. The nucleotide sequence is TGTGCCAGCAGCCTCGGACAGCCCCCGAGGGAGACCCAGTACTTC.